Listed below are T cell receptor beta chains from one sample, sequenced in a study of blood T cell repertoires in COVID-19. Generated by immunoSEQ multiplex PCR, the TCRdb table keeps only in-frame clones and is missing some. The sample has 380,000 or so clones; around 90% are singletons. Sequencing was performed on peripheral blood. These receptors came from a man aged 35-49 years with acute or convalescent COVID-19. Each CDR3 is given with its conserved first and last residue. The D gene is left open where the match is weak. Size tells how often a clone was seen (once, few, many) or the class of an expanded clone, and some rows leave it out.

once	TRBJ1-6	TRBV30	.	CAWREDWNSPLHF	TGTGCCTGGAGAGAAGACTGGAATTCACCCCTCCACTTT
.	TRBJ1-2	TRBV29-1	TRBD1	CSTPRGQGAEGYTF	TGCAGCACCCCCCGGGGACAGGGGGCAGAGGGCTACACCTTC
.	TRBJ1-5	TRBV28	TRBD1	CASDRGLEPQHF	TGTGCCAGCGATAGGGGGCTGGAGCCCCAGCATTTT
.	TRBJ1-2	TRBV7-3	.	CASSSTASVGYTF	TGTGCCAGCAGCTCCACAGCATCTGTTGGCTACACCTTC
.	TRBJ1-1	TRBV5-1	TRBD1	CASSWSGTGHTEAFF	TGCGCCAGCAGCTGGTCCGGGACAGGCCACACTGAAGCTTTCTTT
.	TRBJ1-4	TRBV14	.	CASSQLKTGRDEKLFF	TGTGCCAGCAGCCAACTAAAGACAGGTCGGGATGAAAAACTGTTTTTT
.	TRBJ1-2	TRBV7-9	.	CASSLGFQDGYTF	TGTGCCAGCAGCTTGGGTTTCCAGGATGGCTACACCTTC
.	TRBJ2-7	TRBV21-1	.	CASSPFSEQYF	TGTGCCAGCAGCCCCTTTAGCGAGCAGTACTTC
.	TRBJ1-1	TRBV14	.	CASSQDLGGNTEAFF	TGTGCCAGCAGCCAAGATCTAGGGGGTAACACTGAAGCTTTCTTT
.	TRBJ1-2	TRBV11-2	TRBD1	CASSLDRTGAYTF	TGTGCCAGCAGCTTAGATAGGACAGGGGCCTACACCTTC
.	TRBJ1-5	TRBV12-3/TRBV12-4	.	CASNRDSNQPQHF	TGTGCCAGCAACCGCGATAGCAATCAGCCCCAGCATTTT